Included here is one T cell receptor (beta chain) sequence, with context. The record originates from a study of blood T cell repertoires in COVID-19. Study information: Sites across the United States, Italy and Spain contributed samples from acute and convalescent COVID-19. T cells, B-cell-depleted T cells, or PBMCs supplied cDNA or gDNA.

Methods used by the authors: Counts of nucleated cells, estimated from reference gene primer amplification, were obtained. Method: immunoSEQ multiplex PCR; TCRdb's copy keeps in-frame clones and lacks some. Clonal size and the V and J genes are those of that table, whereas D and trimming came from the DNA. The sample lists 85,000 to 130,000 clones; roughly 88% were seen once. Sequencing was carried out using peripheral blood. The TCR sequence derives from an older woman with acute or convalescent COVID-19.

CDR3 nucleotide sequence: TGTGCCAGCTCACCACCGGGACAGGGATTCGGCTACACCTTC. It encodes CASSPPGQGFGYTF. The V and J genes are TRBV18 and TRBJ1-2; 9 bases match TRBD1. This CDR3 is built from 14 residues. Germline trimming cut 0 bases from V and 8 bases from J; bases unmatched to any gene: 4. Germline CDR1 and CDR2: KGHSH and LQKENI.